This T cell receptor (beta chain) emerged from a study of T cells in Graves' hyperthyroidism and ophthalmopathy. Patients with uncontrolled infections, other autoimmune diseases, pregnancy or lactation were excluded. For the diagnoses, clinical symptoms, serum thyroxine and TRAb, thyroid ultrasound and orbital computed tomography were used. This clonotype was counted at least ten times. From germline, CDR1 is SGHRS and CDR2 YFSETQ. This CDR3 is 14 amino acids long. J lost 4 bases, V lost 4 bases, and 5 bases had no gene match. Amplified TCR beta CDR3 regions derived from RNA transcripts. The HTBI primer set drove a first-round RT-PCR of the TCR CDR3. TCRdb re-called the multiplex PCR reads with MiXCR, one entry per CDR3 protein. The data contain about 400,000 distinct CDR3 sequences, 15% to 18% of them singletons.

The V call is TRBV5-1, the J call TRBJ2-1, with 7 bases aligning to TRBD1. The sequence derives from a woman between 18 and 30 years old with Graves' hyperthyroidism that later progressed to Graves' ophthalmopathy. The material sequenced was blood. The CDR3 here is CASSPGQLYNEQFF. The CDR3, as DNA: TGCGCCAGCAGCCCGGGACAGCTATACAATGAGCAGTTCTTC.